This TCR beta chain emerged from a study of cytomegalovirus exposure and HLA in healthy donors. This clone was seen only a few times. Antigen: not known. The study ran its PCR with 60 Vbeta and 13 Jbeta primers. Data came from immunoSEQ multiplex PCR; TCRdb stores just in-frame clones and leaves some out. Of 150,000 to 200,000 clones listed, roughly 76% were seen once; the top ten hold about 2.5%. Findings and limits, study-wide: Roughly uniform depth of sequencing across donors was assumed in presence/absence analyses.

CDR3 size: 17 residues. V shed 1 base and J 7 bases; nucleotides not matched to a gene: 11. Germline V gene sequence: CDR1 SGHRS, CDR2 YFSETQ. The chain joins TRBV5-1 to TRBJ1-6; 7 bases align to TRBD1. The source material was PBMCs. The clonotype originates from a male donor in good health and CMV-seronegative. Written as DNA, the CDR3 is TGCGCCAGCAGCTTGAACGGGGGGGGACAGTCCAATTCACCCCTCCACTTT. Its protein product is CASSLNGGGQSNSPLHF. Supplemented by reference TRBV5-1 and TRBJ1-6, the full variable domain reads KAGVTQTPRYLIKTRGQQVTLSCSPISGHRSVSWYQQTPGQGLQFLFEYFSETQRNKGNFPGRFSGRQFSNSRSEMNVSTLELGDSALYLCASSLNGGGQSNSPLHFGNGTRLTVT.